This passage covers 2 T cell receptor beta chains from one sample sequenced in a study of T-cell memory formation after mild COVID-19. TCRdb reprocessed the 5' RACE reads with MiXCR, giving one entry per CDR3 protein. The sample records approximately 250,000 distinct CDR3 sequences, 15% to 20% being singletons. Sequenced material: PBMCs or a T cell subset sorted from them (not recorded which). The receptor source for this set is a man aged 18-30 years who had mild COVID-19 (a few samples of this study predate the infection). Cell type and time point are not known.

V usage is TRBV6-1 and J usage is TRBJ1-5; no definite D call. The CDR3 has 12 residues. Germline V gives CDR1 MNHNS, CDR2 SASEGT. Trimming took off 1 base at V and 16 bases at J, with 14 bases between the two ends. The DNA for the CDR3 is TGTGCCAGCAGTGAAGAACGGGATCCGCGACATTTT. Protein product: CASSEERDPRHF.

The V and J genes are TRBV6-5 and TRBJ2-7, with 7 bases aligning to TRBD2. V shed 6 bases and J 0 bases; nucleotides not matched to a gene: 5. Germline V gives CDR1 MNHEY, CDR2 SVGAGI. The CDR3 is 14 residues long. CDR3 DNA: TGTGCCAGCAGCCGGGGAGGGAGCTCCTACGAGCAGTACTTC. Its protein is CASSRGGSSYEQYF.